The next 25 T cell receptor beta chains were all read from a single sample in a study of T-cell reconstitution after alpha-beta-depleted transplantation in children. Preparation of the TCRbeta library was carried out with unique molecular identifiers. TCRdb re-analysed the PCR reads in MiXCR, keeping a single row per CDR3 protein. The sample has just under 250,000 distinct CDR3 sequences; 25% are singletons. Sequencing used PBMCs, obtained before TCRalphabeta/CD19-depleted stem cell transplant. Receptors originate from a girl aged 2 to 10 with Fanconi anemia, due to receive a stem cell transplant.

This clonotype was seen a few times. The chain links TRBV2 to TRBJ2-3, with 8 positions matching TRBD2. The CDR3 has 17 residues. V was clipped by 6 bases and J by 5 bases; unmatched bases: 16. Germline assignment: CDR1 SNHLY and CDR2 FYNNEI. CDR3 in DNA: TGTGCCAGCAGCAAACCCAACCCAGGACGGGAGGGAGATACGCAGTATTTT. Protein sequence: CASSKPNPGREGDTQYF.

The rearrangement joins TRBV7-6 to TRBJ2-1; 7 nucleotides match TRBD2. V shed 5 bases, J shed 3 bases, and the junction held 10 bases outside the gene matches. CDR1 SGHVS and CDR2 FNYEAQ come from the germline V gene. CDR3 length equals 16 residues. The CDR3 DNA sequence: TGTGCCAGCAGCCTCGGGGGAGGGTCCCTCTACAATGAGCAGTTCTTC. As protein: CASSLGGGSLYNEQFF.

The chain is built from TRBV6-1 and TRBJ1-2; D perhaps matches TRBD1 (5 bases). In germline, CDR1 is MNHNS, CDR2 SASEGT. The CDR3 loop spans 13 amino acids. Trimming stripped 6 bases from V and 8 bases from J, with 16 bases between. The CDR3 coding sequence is TGTGCCAGCAGCATATTGGGGGACGAAGGCTACACCTTC. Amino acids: CASSILGDEGYTF.

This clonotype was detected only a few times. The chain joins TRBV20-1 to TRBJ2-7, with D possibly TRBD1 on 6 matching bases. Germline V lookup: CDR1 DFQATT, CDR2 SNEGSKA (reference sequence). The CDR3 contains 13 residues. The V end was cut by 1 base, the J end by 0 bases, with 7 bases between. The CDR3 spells CSARVDSSYEQYF. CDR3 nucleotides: TGCAGTGCTAGAGTGGACAGCTCCTACGAGCAGTACTTC.

The CDR3, as DNA: TGCAGCGTTGATAATGGACAGACCTACGAGCAGTACTTC. Protein: CSVDNGQTYEQYF. The rearrangement uses TRBV29-1 and TRBJ2-7, with D possibly matching TRBD1 (6 bases). The CDR3 totals 13 residues. The V gene lost 3 bases and the J gene lost 2 bases, with 11 bases spanning the gap. Germline V gene lookup returns CDR1 SQVTM and CDR2 ANQGSEA.

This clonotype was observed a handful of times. CDR3 loop: CASSLFGVRPGAFF. Written as DNA, the CDR3 is TGTGCCAGCAGTTTATTTGGGGTTCGCCCGGGGGCTTTCTTT. The chain couples TRBV28 to TRBJ1-1; D not certain. The CDR3 covers 14 residues. The germline V gene encodes CDR1 MDHEN and CDR2 SYDVKM. Trimming left V 1 base short and J 11 bases short, with 17 bases between.

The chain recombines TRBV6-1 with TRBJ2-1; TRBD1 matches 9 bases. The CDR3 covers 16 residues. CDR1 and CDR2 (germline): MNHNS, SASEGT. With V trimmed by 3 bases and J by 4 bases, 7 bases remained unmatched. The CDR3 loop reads CASSDVLTGGYNEQFF. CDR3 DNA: TGTGCCAGCAGTGACGTGCTGACAGGGGGGTACAATGAGCAGTTCTTC.

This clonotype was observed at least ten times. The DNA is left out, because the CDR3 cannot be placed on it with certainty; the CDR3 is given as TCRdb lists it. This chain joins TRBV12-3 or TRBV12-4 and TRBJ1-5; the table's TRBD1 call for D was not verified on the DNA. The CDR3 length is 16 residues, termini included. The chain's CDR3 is CASSPTGQGRVSPSIF.

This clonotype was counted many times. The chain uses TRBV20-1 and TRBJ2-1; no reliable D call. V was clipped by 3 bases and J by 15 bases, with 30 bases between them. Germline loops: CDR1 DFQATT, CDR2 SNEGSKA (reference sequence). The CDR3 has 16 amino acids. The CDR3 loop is CSASDIGSAIITDAFF. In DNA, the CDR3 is TGCAGTGCTAGTGATATCGGCTCTGCAATTATTACGGACGCGTTCTTC.

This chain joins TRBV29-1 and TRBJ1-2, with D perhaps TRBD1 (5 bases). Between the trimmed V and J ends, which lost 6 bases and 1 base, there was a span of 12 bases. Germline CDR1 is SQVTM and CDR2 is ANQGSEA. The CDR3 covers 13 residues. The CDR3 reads CSVSGSRNYGYTF. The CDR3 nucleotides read TGCAGCGTGTCAGGGTCTCGTAACTATGGCTACACCTTC. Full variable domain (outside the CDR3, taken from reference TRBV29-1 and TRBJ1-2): SAVISQKPSRDICQRGTSLTIQCQVDSQVTMMFWYRQQPGQSLTLIATANQGSEATYESGFVIDKFPISRPNLTFSTLTVSNMSPEDSSIYLCSVSGSRNYGYTFGSGTRLTVV.

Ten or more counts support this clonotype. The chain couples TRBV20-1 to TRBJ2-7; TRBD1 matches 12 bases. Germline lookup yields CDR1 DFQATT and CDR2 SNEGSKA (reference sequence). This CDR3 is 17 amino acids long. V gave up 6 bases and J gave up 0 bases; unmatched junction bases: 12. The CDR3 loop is CSASGTGGWGSSYEQYF. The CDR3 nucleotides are TGCAGTGCGTCCGGGACAGGGGGCTGGGGGAGCTCCTACGAGCAGTACTTC.

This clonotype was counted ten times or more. CDR3 sequence: CSVEPQRSYNEQFF. CDR3 coding DNA: TGCAGCGTGGAACCCCAGCGGTCCTACAATGAGCAGTTCTTC. J is TRBJ2-1 and V is TRBV29-1, with D perhaps matching TRBD2 (5 bases). In germline, CDR1 is SQVTM, CDR2 ANQGSEA. Between the trimmed V and J ends, which lost 6 bases and 1 base, there was a span of 13 bases. CDR3 length: 14 amino acids.

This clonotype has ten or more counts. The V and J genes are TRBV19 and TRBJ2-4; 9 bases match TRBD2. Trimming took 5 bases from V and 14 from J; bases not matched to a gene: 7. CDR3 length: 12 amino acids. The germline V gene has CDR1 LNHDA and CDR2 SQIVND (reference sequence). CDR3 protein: CASSSLAGREYF. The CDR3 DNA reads TGTGCCAGTAGTTCCCTAGCGGGAAGGGAGTACTTC.

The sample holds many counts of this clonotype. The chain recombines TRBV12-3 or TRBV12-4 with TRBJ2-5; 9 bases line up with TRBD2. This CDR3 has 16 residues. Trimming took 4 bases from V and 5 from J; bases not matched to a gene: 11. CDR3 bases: TGTGCCAGCAGTTCCTGGACTAGCGCGTATGTCGAGACCCAGTACTTC. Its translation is CASSSWTSAYVETQYF.

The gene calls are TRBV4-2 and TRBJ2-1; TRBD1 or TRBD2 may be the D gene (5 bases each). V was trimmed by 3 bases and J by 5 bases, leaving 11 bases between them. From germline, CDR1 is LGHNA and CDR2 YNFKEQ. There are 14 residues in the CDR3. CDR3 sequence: CASSQGTFNNEQFF. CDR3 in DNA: TGTGCCAGCAGCCAGGGGACGTTCAACAATGAGCAGTTCTTC.

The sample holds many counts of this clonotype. The CDR3 loop is CASSKGTSGRPTGELFF. CDR3 bases: TGTGCCAGCAGCAAGGGGACTAGCGGGAGACCCACCGGGGAGCTGTTTTTT. The V call is TRBV7-8, the J call TRBJ2-2; 14 bases line up with TRBD2. The junction had 6 bases not matched to a gene; V was cut back by 5 bases and J by 4 bases. CDR1 is SGHVS, CDR2 FQNEAQ, per germline. The CDR3 loop spans 17 amino acids.

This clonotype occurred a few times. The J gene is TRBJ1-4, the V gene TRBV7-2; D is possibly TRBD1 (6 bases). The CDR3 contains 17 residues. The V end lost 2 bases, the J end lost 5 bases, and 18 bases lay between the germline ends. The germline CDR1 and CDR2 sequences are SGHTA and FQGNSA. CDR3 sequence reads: CASSLSVLRGQNEKLFF. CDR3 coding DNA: TGTGCCAGCAGCTTATCTGTTTTGCGGGGGCAGAATGAAAAACTGTTTTTT.

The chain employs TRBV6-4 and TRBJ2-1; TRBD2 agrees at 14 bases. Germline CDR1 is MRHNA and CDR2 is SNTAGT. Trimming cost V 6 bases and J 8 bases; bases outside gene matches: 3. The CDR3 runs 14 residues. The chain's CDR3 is CASRTSGRAHEQFF. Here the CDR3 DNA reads TGTGCCAGCAGGACTAGCGGGAGGGCCCATGAGCAGTTCTTC.

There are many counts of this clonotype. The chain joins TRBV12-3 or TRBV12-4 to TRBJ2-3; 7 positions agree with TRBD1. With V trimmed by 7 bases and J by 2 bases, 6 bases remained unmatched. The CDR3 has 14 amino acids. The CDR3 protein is CASTSRGYTDTQYF. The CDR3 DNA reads TGTGCCAGCACCAGCAGGGGGTACACAGATACGCAGTATTTT.

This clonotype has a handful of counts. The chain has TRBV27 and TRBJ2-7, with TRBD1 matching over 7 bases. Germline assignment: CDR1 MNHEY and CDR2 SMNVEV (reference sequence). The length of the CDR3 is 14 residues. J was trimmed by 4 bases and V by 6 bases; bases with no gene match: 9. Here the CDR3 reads CASRPGQPLYEQYF. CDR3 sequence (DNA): TGTGCCAGCAGGCCGGGACAGCCCTTATACGAGCAGTACTTC.

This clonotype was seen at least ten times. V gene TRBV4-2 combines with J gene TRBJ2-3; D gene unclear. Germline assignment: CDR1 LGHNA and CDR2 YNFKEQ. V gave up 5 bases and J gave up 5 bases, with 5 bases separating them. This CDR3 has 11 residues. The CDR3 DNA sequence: TGTGCCAGCAGCTACGAAGATACGCAGTATTTT. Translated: CASSYEDTQYF.

The CDR3 coding sequence is TGTGCCAGCAGCTTAGCGGACCGGGCCTTTAGCAATCAGCCCCAGCATTTT. It codes for CASSLADRAFSNQPQHF. This chain uses TRBV7-2 with TRBJ1-5; D uncertain. The CDR3 contains 17 residues. V was cut by 0 bases and J by 0 bases, with 12 bases left in between. Germline CDR1 and CDR2: SGHTA and FQGNSA.

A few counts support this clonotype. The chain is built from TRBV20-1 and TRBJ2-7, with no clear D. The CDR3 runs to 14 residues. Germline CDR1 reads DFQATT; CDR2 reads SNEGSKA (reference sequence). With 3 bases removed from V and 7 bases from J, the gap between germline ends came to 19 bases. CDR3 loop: CSASYYRYVREQYF. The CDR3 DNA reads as TGCAGTGCTAGTTACTACCGGTATGTACGGGAGCAGTACTTC.

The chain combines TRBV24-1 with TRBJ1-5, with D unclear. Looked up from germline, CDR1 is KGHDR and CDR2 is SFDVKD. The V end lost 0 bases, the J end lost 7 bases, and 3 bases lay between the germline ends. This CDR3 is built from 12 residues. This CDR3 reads CATSDLGQPQHF. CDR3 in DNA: TGTGCCACCAGTGATTTGGGGCAGCCCCAGCATTTT.

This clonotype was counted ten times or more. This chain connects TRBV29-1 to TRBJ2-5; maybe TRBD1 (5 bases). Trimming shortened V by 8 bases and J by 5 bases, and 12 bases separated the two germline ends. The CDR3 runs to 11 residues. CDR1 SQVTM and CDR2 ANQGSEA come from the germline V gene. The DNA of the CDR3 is TGCAGCCACAGGCAGGGTGAGACCCAGTACTTC. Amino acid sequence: CSHRQGETQYF. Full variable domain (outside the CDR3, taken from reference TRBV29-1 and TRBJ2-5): SAVISQKPSRDICQRGTSLTIQCQVDSQVTMMFWYRQQPGQSLTLIATANQGSEATYESGFVIDKFPISRPNLTFSTLTVSNMSPEDSSIYLCSHRQGETQYFGPGTRLLVL.